This TCR beta chain was found in a study of CD8 T cells in ankylosing spondylitis. Study-level points and caveats: Among TCR beta sequences, a motif of eight highly homologous variants appeared characteristic of ankylosing spondylitis blood. Those disease-linked clones were CD8+; they were also relatively rare in peripheral blood. In ankylosing spondylitis patients, matched synovial fluid reportedly showed significant enrichment of disease-linked clones.

Preparation of TCR beta libraries was done by quantitative 5'-RACE with molecular barcodes. TCRdb independently ran MiXCR on the 5' RACE reads; one entry per CDR3 protein. The table shows hundreds of thousands of distinct CDR3 sequences, with about an eighth occurring only once. As regards this clonotype: Its antigen is unknown.

The CDR3 sequence is 15 residues long. Germline V CDR1 and CDR2: SGHVS, FNYEAQ. V lost 1 base, J lost 4 bases, and 10 bases lay in between. The rearrangement links TRBV7-6 to TRBJ1-4; tentatively, D is TRBD1 (5 bases). This receptor was obtained from a male donor with ankylosing spondylitis. The sequencing input was blood, either unsorted or a sorted T cell fraction (not recorded which). The CDR3 sequence: CASSLGAGLNEKLFF. As DNA, the CDR3 is TGTGCCAGCAGCTTAGGGGCGGGACTTAATGAAAAACTGTTTTTT. The full variable domain, rest sourced from reference TRBV7-6 and TRBJ1-4, is GAGVSQSPRYKVTKRGQDVALRCDPISGHVSLYWYRQALGQGPEFLTYFNYEAQQDKSGLPNDRFSAERPEGSISTLTIQRTEQRDSAMYRCASSLGAGLNEKLFFGSGTQLSVL.